The clone carrying this T cell receptor beta chain appeared a single time. Germline lookup yields CDR1 SGHDN and CDR2 FVKESK. The length of the CDR3 is 20 residues. V was clipped by 0 bases and J by 3 bases; unmatched bases: 15. The data were taken from a study of cytomegalovirus exposure and HLA in healthy donors. The PCR had 60 Vbeta and 13 Jbeta primers. Here immunoSEQ multiplex PCR was the method, and the copy in TCRdb shows in-frame clones only, minus some. This repertoire shows under 75,000 clones, roughly 85% found once; its top ten account for 1.5% to 2%. This clonotype originated in a woman under 40 in good health and CMV-seronegative. The sequencing input was PBMCs. V and J are TRBV14 and TRBJ2-7, with TRBD2 matching 12 bases. In DNA, the CDR3 is TGTGCCAGCAGCCAAGATCTTTTACTAGCGGGAGGTCCTCCGTTCTACGAGCAGTACTTC. Protein sequence: CASSQDLLLAGGPPFYEQYF.